The following is a T cell receptor beta chain sequence with its context. Its antigen is still unknown. No per-base quality is available; no much larger clone lies one base away. Receptor libraries were prepared by the immunoSEQ multiplex PCR assay. The multiplex PCR relied on a mix of 60 forward primers for TCR Vbeta segments and 13 reverse primers for TCR Jbeta segments. A multiplex PCR assay on genomic DNA amplified the CDR3 region of rearranged TCR beta genes. On the Illumina HiSeq System, the amplified TCR beta libraries were sequenced as 87-base-pair reads. Regarding the original processing steps: Across the 670 or so repertoires, a later analysis counted tens of millions of unique TCR beta chains, around 11 million of which were shared by at least two donors. Raw reads were error-corrected and collapsed into unique sequences by a nearest-neighbor algorithm in which closely related sequences were merged to remove PCR and sequencing errors. Alignment of CDR3 sequences to IMGT reference sequences was used to assign V, D and J gene segments. Each retained sequence needed at least a six-nucleotide match to both a V gene segment and a J gene segment. Rearrangements were called productive when the CDR3 lacked stop codons and stayed in frame with V and J; all others were non-productive. Following IMGT convention, CDR3 was defined as the stretch from the second conserved V-encoded cysteine to the conserved J-encoded phenylalanine. The earlier analysis of some 550 of the donors excluded any sequence lacking an unambiguous match to a single V gene segment. An earlier analysis of 587 of the donors classified V segments as functional when productive rearrangements were above 56.7% and as segregating when the standard deviation between donors was above 5%. A statistical classification framework was developed to diagnose cytomegalovirus status using the catalog of TCR beta chain sequences. In a later analysis, V and J genes were assigned by comparing TCR nucleotide sequences against IMGT/GENE-DB human TR gene sequences. A later analysis assigned CDR3 sequences and most-parsimonious VDJ recombination scenarios with the TCRdist pipeline. A later analysis defined each TCR beta chain by its CDR3 amino acid sequence plus V-gene family, and excluded reads lacking a unique V-gene family. To address suspected cross-contamination and a sequencing artifact, a later analysis removed around 600 highly shared, low-generation-probability nucleotide sequences. In a later analysis, a clonal expansion index for each public chain was calculated from normalized within-repertoire ranks of inferred template counts. A later analysis computed generation probabilities with a VDJ recombination model fitted to out-of-frame rearrangements, and checked the results against IGoR. In a later analysis, TCR-TCR, TCR-HLA and TCR-CMV co-occurrence was scored with hypergeometric tests, and a repertoire-size bias correction was applied to TCR pairs. To estimate false discovery rates, a later analysis permuted the HLA or CMV assignments 20 times. In a later analysis, co-occurring TCRs were grouped using DBSCAN, and TCRdist sequence similarity was added for clustering within HLA-allele-positive subsets. Repertoires with fewer than 30,000 or more than 120,000 public chains, plus five repertoires with anomalous nucleotide sharing, were excluded from co-occurrence clustering. The clones in this table, taken by TCRdb from immuneACCESS, are in-frame only. Not every clone is retained; where verified, under half of the shortfall comes from an unresolved V gene, and the cause of the rest is unknown. Clonal size and the V and J genes are those of that table, whereas D and trimming came from the DNA. The table for this sample lists about 270,000 clones; about 66% of them were counted only once. Jointly, the top ten make up around 2.3% of the sample.

In total, 630 or so healthy bone marrow donors made up the cohort. At the time of sampling, all cohort members were nominally healthy, though unrecorded immune exposures were likely present. The donor was CMV seronegative and was included in the group of 352 seronegative cohort members. Every donor gave a peripheral blood sample, and the peripheral blood mononuclear cells from that sample were used for TCR beta sequencing. Genomic DNA extraction from the blood cell samples was performed with the Qiagen DNeasy Blood Extraction Kit. The entry originates in a study of cytomegalovirus exposure and HLA in healthy donors (dated by TCRdb to the late 2010s). In terms of the full investigation: An earlier analysis of approximately 640 of the donors reported roughly 300 Gb of sequence data and 100 million to 130 million unique TCR beta sequences from 150 million to 200 million T cells. HLA typing covered class I and class II loci at four-digit resolution. A later analysis re-analyzed previously published TCR beta repertoires from hundreds of donors and added high-resolution HLA genotyping to study TCR occurrence patterns. High-throughput TCR immunosequencing, statistical association of individual TCRs with disease status, and machine learning were combined to predict cytomegalovirus infection status. In addition to the first cohort of 666 subjects, a separate validation cohort of some 120 different subjects was used. Rather than using new phenotypic data, the later analysis identified candidate immune exposures from TCR beta sequences and from how often those sequences occurred across donors. Of the 398 genotyped donors, over 70% fell in the genetic ancestry cluster associated with self-reported Caucasian donors. The study used immunosequencing to profile the T cell repertoires of approximately 650 subjects and linked those repertoires to cytomegalovirus serostatus. About 300 gigabases of sequencing data and 75 million to 85 million unique TCR sequences made up an early release that covered nearly 650 HLA-typed donors. Every discovery cohort repertoire had been produced on one sequencing platform. In an earlier analysis of roughly 600 of the donors, high-throughput TCR beta sequencing was used to judge whether each TCR beta V gene segment behaved as functional or pseudogenic. Roughly 5 DR-DQ haplotypes were handled as single units for association and clustering, since linkage in the cohort was strong. Alongside the repertoire data, information on donor age, sex, ethnicity and CMV serostatus was compiled. Among under 450 genotyped donors of the cohort, an average of approximately 230,000 unique TCR beta nucleotide sequences were sequenced per donor, around 20% of them non-productive. The aim of the study was to test whether cataloging public T cell receptors could identify signatures of past pathogen exposure. In a later genetic analysis, genome-wide SNP genotypes for about three fifths of the 666 donors were used, and that subset was treated as a discovery cohort. The number of donors typed differed by locus, with about 629-640 for A, B, C, DRB1 and DQB1, around 560 for DQA1, some 570 for DPA1, and about 450 for DPB1.

Spanning cysteine to phenylalanine, the CDR3 consists of 15 amino acids. Only the CDR3 DNA stays, 45 bases, in frame from base 1. CDR1 and CDR2 are read off the germline V gene as SGDLS and YYNGEE. The junction shows trimming of 2 bases on V and 4 bases on J, plus 15 bases between the germline ends. The full study reports these points: In both the original and validation cohorts, the classifier was reported to diagnose cytomegalovirus status with high specificity and sensitivity. Only TCR beta chains were sequenced in this cohort, and the absence of alpha or paired-chain data limited detectable features. Across donors, most TCR sequences were observed very rarely, whereas some public TCRs were present in many individuals. A further reported finding was that TCR beta sequences accurately predicted the HLA-A and HLA-B alleles for most subjects in the first cohort. Assigning TCR associations to individual alleles was difficult when HLA alleles, especially DR and DQ, strongly co-occurred. Because the 87-base-pair reads could not distinguish some IMGT-functional V segments, including TRBV6-2 and TRBV6-3, those segments were excluded. V-gene and J-gene trimming of TCR beta chains was associated with a missense DCLRE1C variant in a later genetic analysis, and the association was replicated in an independent cohort. In the study, around 150 TCR beta chains were listed as associated with cytomegalovirus. In a later analysis, the rate of TCR association differed among HLA loci, with DRB1 alleles having the most associated TCRs and HLA-C alleles having the fewest. A later genetic analysis reported fewer N-insertions in productive TCRs among donors in an Asian-associated ancestry cluster than the approximately 700-donor mean. It was suggested by the authors that the approach could potentially be generalized to other disease states and immunological phenotypes. HLA typing was unavailable for some donors at each locus, so association tests used only the typed subset. At a false discovery rate of 0.05, a later analysis linked 15,000 to 20,000 TCR beta sequences to specific HLA alleles. Broadly in line with IMGT annotations, most TCR beta V segments showed up in productive rearrangements about 87% or about 30% of the time in an earlier analysis of around 600 of the donors. In a later analysis, several top co-occurrence clusters were reported to appear linked to parvovirus B19, influenza, CMV and Epstein-Barr virus. Correlated functional status among segregating V segments might be attributable to linkage disequilibrium, but an unknown experimental factor could not be ruled out. CMV serostatus was the only immune exposure information available for the cohort. Most CMV-associated TCR beta chains appeared to be HLA-restricted in a later analysis, and the HLA associations seemed to be driven largely by CMV exposure. A group of highly shared sequence variants was considered likely to be a technical artifact of the sequencing pipeline. Sequencing depth was assumed to be roughly uniform across donors in the presence/absence analyses, though that assumption may not hold. Because counts were too low, more than 15 rarely observed V segments, including chromosome 9 orphons, were left out of the earlier analysis of 587 of the donors. A few of the identified cytomegalovirus-associated TCR beta chains were confirmed in vitro to be specific for cytomegalovirus antigens. In a later analysis, HLA-associated TCR beta chains showed more clonal expansion and lower generation probabilities than non-associated chains that were equally common.

The sample was PBMCs. This sequence originates from a female donor in good health and CMV-seronegative. The chain couples TRBV9 to TRBJ1-2; TRBD1 is perhaps the D gene, given 5 matching bases. The CDR3 here reads CASSVQGSPGYGYTF. The sequence in DNA is TGTGCCAGCAGCGTTCAGGGTTCCCCTGGCTATGGCTACACCTTC.